Listed below are T cell receptor beta chains from one sample, sequenced in a study of preoperative IRX-2 immunotherapy in early breast cancer. TCRdb's table, derived via immunoSEQ multiplex PCR, lists solely in-frame clones and lacks some. Of roughly 3,200 clones listed, more than 75% were seen once; the top ten hold roughly 7%. The sequences come from tumor tissue, collected after IRX-2 immunotherapy. The receptors come from a human donor with breast cancer. Both conserved end residues are part of each CDR3. The D gene is left open where the match is weak. Clone size is stated in some rows and not others, as once, few, many or a class when expanded.

>.|.|TRBV6-8|TRBJ2-7
CASFKTGWGSYEQYF
TGTGCCAGCTTTAAAACAGGGTGGGGATCCTACGAGCAGTACTTC
>.|.|TRBV4-2|TRBJ2-5
CASSRTDPQETQYF
TGTGCCAGCAGCCGGACCGACCCCCAAGAGACCCAGTACTTC
>.|.|TRBV4-1|TRBJ1-3
CASSQQRDSGNTIYF
TGCGCCAGCAGCCAGCAGAGGGACTCTGGAAACACCATATATTTT
>.|TRBD1|TRBV19|TRBJ2-7
CASSMTSGDRGEQYF
TGTGCCAGTAGTATGACGTCGGGGGACAGGGGGGAGCAGTACTTC
>.|TRBD1|TRBV11-3|TRBJ2-3
CASSLKGDRGTDTQYF
TGTGCCAGCAGCTTAAAAGGGGACAGGGGAACAGATACGCAGTATTTT
>.|.|TRBV7-1|TRBJ1-5
CASSLVWASNQPQHF
TGTGCCAGCAGCTTGGTATGGGCTAGCAATCAGCCCCAGCATTTT
>once|.|TRBV7-6|TRBJ1-3
CASSLGGVSGNTIYF
TGTGCCAGCAGCCTGGGGGGGGTCTCTGGAAACACCATATATTTT
>.|.|TRBV14|TRBJ1-2
CASSQDGGDYGYTF
TGTGCCAGCAGCCAAGATGGCGGGGACTATGGCTACACCTTC
>.|.|TRBV11-3|TRBJ2-1
CASSLSVFENEQFF
TGTGCCAGCAGCTTGTCGGTTTTCGAGAATGAGCAGTTCTTC
>.|.|TRBV5-1|TRBJ2-6
CASSLGPGGANVLTF
TGCGCCAGCAGCTTGGGGCCCGGTGGGGCCAACGTCCTGACTTTC
>.|.|TRBV7-6|TRBJ2-7
CASSRRLGDLYEQYF
TGTGCCAGCAGCCGAAGACTGGGCGATCTCTACGAGCAGTACTTC
>.|.|TRBV28|TRBJ2-7
CASRGGNPAYEQYF
TGTGCCAGCAGGGGAGGTAACCCAGCCTACGAGCAGTACTTC
>.|TRBD2|TRBV6-8|TRBJ2-1
CATQGTSGMVQFF
TGTGCCACCCAGGGAACTAGCGGTATGGTGCAGTTCTTC
>.|.|TRBV5-1|TRBJ2-7
CASSLGSGESYEQYF
TGCGCCAGCAGCTTGGGGTCCGGGGAGTCCTACGAGCAGTACTTC
>.|TRBD1|TRBV28|TRBJ2-2
CASSPTGDTGELFF
TGTGCCAGCAGCCCTACAGGGGACACCGGGGAGCTGTTTTTT
>.|.|TRBV19|TRBJ2-3
CASSIAGNTQYF
TGTGCCAGTAGTATAGCCGGGAATACGCAGTATTTT
>.|.|TRBV30|TRBJ1-1
CAWSVPDSFIGGAFF
TGTGCCTGGAGTGTGCCGGACAGCTTCATAGGAGGAGCTTTCTTT
>.|.|TRBV6-4|TRBJ2-1
CAIGGGSSYNEQFF
TGTGCCATCGGTGGGGGAAGCTCCTACAATGAGCAGTTCTTC
>.|.|TRBV6-8|TRBJ1-5
CASSTTGHSNQPQHF
TGTGCCAGCAGCACCACAGGGCATAGCAATCAGCCCCAGCATTTT
>.|.|TRBV6-1|TRBJ2-7
CASSEGVGNSYEQYF
TGTGCCAGCAGTGAAGGAGTGGGGAACTCCTACGAGCAGTACTTC
>.|TRBD1|TRBV5-1|TRBJ1-4
CASSALGTAANEKLFF
TGCGCCAGCAGCGCGTTAGGGACAGCCGCTAATGAAAAACTGTTTTTT
>once|TRBD1|TRBV5-1|TRBJ2-7
CASSIDRGPMGEQYF
TGCGCCAGCAGCATAGACAGGGGCCCCATGGGCGAGCAGTACTTC
>few|.|TRBV11-3|TRBJ1-1
CASSSSRGMNTEAFF
TGTGCCAGCAGCTCCTCGCGGGGGATGAACACTGAAGCTTTCTTT